One and the same sample provided the 19 T cell receptor beta chains below, sequenced in a study of T cell responses to AZD1222 COVID-19 vaccine. Only in-frame clones appear in the TCRdb table, and some are missing; sequencing was by immunoSEQ multiplex PCR. The sample holds 130,000 or so clones, approximately 85% seen once. Sequencing used peripheral blood, obtained on day 0 of AZD1222 vaccination. The receptors stem from an adult in good health.

The chain carries TRBV7-8 and TRBJ1-2; no reliable D call. CDR1 and CDR2 (germline): SGHVS, FQNEAQ. Trimming took off 7 bases at V and 4 bases at J, with 13 bases between the two ends. CDR3 length equals 13 residues. CDR3 in amino acids: CASMGSGGYGYTF. CDR3 coding DNA: TGTGCCAGCATGGGGTCCGGTGGCTATGGCTACACCTTC.

This clone was seen more than once but under ten times. The chain links TRBV5-5 to TRBJ1-6, with D perhaps matching TRBD1 (5 bases). V was pared by 0 bases and J by 0 bases, with 13 bases between. CDR1 and CDR2 from the germline V gene are SGHKS and YYEKEE (reference sequence). The CDR3 consists of 18 residues. The CDR3 DNA reads as TGTGCCAGCAGCTTGGGTCGGGGCGGAGGCTCCTATAATTCACCCCTCCACTTT. Its translation: CASSLGRGGGSYNSPLHF.

The V gene is TRBV27, the J gene TRBJ2-7; TRBD1 matches at 8 bases. Germline CDR1 reads MNHEY; CDR2 reads SMNVEV (reference sequence). This CDR3 is built from 14 residues. J gave up 3 bases and V 5 bases, and 6 bases lay outside the gene matches. For the CDR3, the DNA is TGTGCCAGCAGTCCCGGTGGACAGGGCTACGAGCAGTACTTC. Translated, it gives CASSPGGQGYEQYF.

The gene calls are TRBV4-2 and TRBJ1-2, with 7 bases lining up with TRBD1. Germline CDR1 LGHNA, CDR2 YNFKEQ. This CDR3 spans 17 amino acids. V lost 4 bases, J lost 1 base, and 12 bases stayed unmatched. CDR3 bases: TGTGCCAGCAGCCCCTCGACAGGGAGGGGATTTAACTATGGCTACACCTTC. Its protein product is CASSPSTGRGFNYGYTF.

The rearrangement joins TRBV10-3 to TRBJ1-4; 8 bases fit TRBD1. Per the germline V gene, CDR1 is ENHRY and CDR2 is SYGVKD. CDR3 length equals 15 residues. Trimming removed 0 bases from V and 7 bases from J; junction bases left unmatched: 4. This chain's CDR3 is CAISESNGQGEKLFF. CDR3 DNA: TGTGCCATCAGTGAGTCCAATGGACAGGGTGAAAAACTGTTTTTT.

This chain connects TRBV5-1 to TRBJ2-7; D perhaps matches TRBD1 (5 bases). CDR1 is SGHRS and CDR2 is YFSETQ in the germline V gene. The CDR3 length is 14 residues. The V and J ends lost 6 bases and 1 base respectively, with 14 bases between them. CDR3 residues: CASTTTVTSYEQYF. Here the CDR3 DNA reads TGCGCCAGCACCACGACAGTCACATCCTACGAGCAGTACTTC.

CDR3 bases: TGCGCCAGCAGCCAAGGACAGGGGAACTACGAGCAGTACTTC. Protein sequence: CASSQGQGNYEQYF. V is TRBV5-1 and J is TRBJ2-7; 9 bases map to TRBD1. The CDR3 extends over 14 amino acids. Germline V gene lookup returns CDR1 SGHRS and CDR2 YFSETQ. Trimming removed 4 bases from V and 3 bases from J; junction bases left unmatched: 5.

The V call is TRBV6-2 or TRBV6-3, the J call TRBJ1-5, with D unclear. The CDR3 loop spans 14 amino acids. V was shortened by 2 bases and J by 9 bases, with 14 bases between the two germline ends. Germline V gene lookup returns CDR1 MNHEY and CDR2 SVGEGT. The CDR3 region has the DNA TGTGCCAGCAGTTACGGTGGTGGATTGGGGCCCCAGCATTTT. This sequence encodes CASSYGGGLGPQHF.

The chain recombines TRBV28 with TRBJ2-7; 7 bases match TRBD2. The ends lost 8 bases at V and 3 bases at J; junction bases unmatched: 10. Per the germline V gene, CDR1 is MDHEN and CDR2 is SYDVKM. The CDR3 loop spans 14 amino acids. CDR3 sequence: CASGIGGGSYEQYF. The CDR3 DNA reads as TGTGCCAGCGGAATAGGCGGGGGAAGCTACGAGCAGTACTTC.

The J gene is TRBJ2-2, the V gene TRBV11-2; D might be TRBD1 (5 bases). Trimming took 1 base from V and 4 from J, leaving 13 bases between them. The length of the CDR3 is 16 residues. Germline-derived CDR1 and CDR2 are SGHAT and FQNNGV. The DNA of the CDR3 is TGTGCCAGCAGCTTAGGGCAGGGATTCGGCACCGGGGAGCTGTTTTTT. It encodes CASSLGQGFGTGELFF.

This rearrangement joins TRBV6-2 or TRBV6-3 to TRBJ2-5; D not certain. CDR3 size: 13 residues. Germline V gene lookup returns CDR1 MNHEY and CDR2 SVGEGT. Trimming stripped 4 bases from V and 9 bases from J, with 15 bases between. The DNA of the CDR3 is TGTGCCAGCAGTTTATTTGGGGAAAGCTCCCAGTACTTC. Translation: CASSLFGESSQYF.

The chain is built from TRBV7-3 and TRBJ2-3, with a weak D call TRBD1 (5 bases). V lost 3 bases, J lost 6 bases, and 16 bases lay in between. The CDR3 runs to 15 residues. The germline gives CDR1 SGHTA, CDR2 FQGTGA. CDR3 sequence: CASSFQGQVSDTQYF. CDR3 bases: TGTGCCAGCAGCTTTCAGGGTCAGGTCTCCGATACGCAGTATTTT.

The chain has TRBV24-1 and TRBJ2-5, with 9 bases aligning to TRBD1. Germline CDR1 KGHDR, CDR2 SFDVKD. J was trimmed by 2 bases and V by 2 bases; bases with no gene match: 8. This CDR3 has 17 amino acids. CDR3 DNA sequence: TGTGCCACCAGTGATTACCGGGACAGGGAAAGACAAGAGACCCAGTACTTC. It codes for CATSDYRDRERQETQYF.

The J gene is TRBJ2-2, the V gene TRBV25-1; 7 nucleotides agree with TRBD1. The CDR3 loop spans 13 amino acids. The J segment lost 6 bases and the V segment lost 10 bases, leaving 8 bases of the junction unmatched. Per germline, CDR1 MGHDK and CDR2 SYGVNS. CDR3 nucleotides: TGTGCCATCGGGACAGAGATTCCCGGGGAGCTGTTTTTT. Its protein is CAIGTEIPGELFF.

With respect to this clone: Mismatch with germline at one junction end may stem from a read error. This rearrangement joins TRBV5-5 to TRBJ1-6, with 8 bases that match TRBD1. Germline V gene data show CDR1 as SGHKS and CDR2 as YYEKEE (reference sequence). The CDR3 is made up of 13 amino acids. The DNA for the CDR3 is TGTGCCAGCAGCATTCAGGGGGCCGGCCCTGCGTACTTT. It codes for CASSIQGAGPAYF.

The chain has TRBV3-1 (or the pseudogene TRBV3-2) and TRBJ2-1; D uncertain. V was trimmed by 3 bases and J by 5 bases, leaving 17 bases between them. Per germline, CDR1 LGHDT and CDR2 YNNKEL (reference sequence). The CDR3 runs to 16 residues. The CDR3 DNA is TGTGCCAGCAGCCACAAGACGGAGCGTAGGGACAATGAGCAGTTCTTC. Translated: CASSHKTERRDNEQFF.

The V and J genes are TRBV2 and TRBJ1-1, with D uncertain. The CDR3 totals 13 residues. Trimming stripped 6 bases from V and 1 base from J, with 9 bases between. In germline, CDR1 is SNHLY, CDR2 FYNNEI. The CDR3 DNA reads TGTGCCAGCAGGGTACACGAGAACACTGAAGCTTTCTTT. Translating it yields CASRVHENTEAFF.

This clone occurred a few times. This chain joins TRBV5-1 and TRBJ1-2, with a weak D call TRBD1 (5 bases). V shed 3 bases and J shed 4 bases, with 16 bases lying between them. Germline CDR1 SGHRS, CDR2 YFSETQ. The CDR3 has 15 amino acids. The CDR3 DNA follows: TGCGCCAGCAGCTCAGAGTGGGGGAAAGGCTATGGCTACACCTTC. Protein product: CASSSEWGKGYGYTF. The entire variable domain, with the rest obtained from reference TRBV5-1 and TRBJ1-2, is as follows: KAGVTQTPRYLIKTRGQQVTLSCSPISGHRSVSWYQQTPGQGLQFLFEYFSETQRNKGNFPGRFSGRQFSNSRSEMNVSTLELGDSALYLCASSSEWGKGYGYTFGSGTRLTVV.

This clone has more than one count but fewer than ten. CDR3: CSVVGSGELFF. The DNA of the CDR3 is TGCAGCGTTGTAGGATCCGGGGAGCTGTTTTTT. The rearrangement links TRBV29-1 to TRBJ2-2, with D uncertain. This CDR3 has 11 amino acids. The V and J ends lost 4 bases and 6 bases respectively, with 6 bases between them. Germline CDR1 and CDR2: SQVTM and ANQGSEA.